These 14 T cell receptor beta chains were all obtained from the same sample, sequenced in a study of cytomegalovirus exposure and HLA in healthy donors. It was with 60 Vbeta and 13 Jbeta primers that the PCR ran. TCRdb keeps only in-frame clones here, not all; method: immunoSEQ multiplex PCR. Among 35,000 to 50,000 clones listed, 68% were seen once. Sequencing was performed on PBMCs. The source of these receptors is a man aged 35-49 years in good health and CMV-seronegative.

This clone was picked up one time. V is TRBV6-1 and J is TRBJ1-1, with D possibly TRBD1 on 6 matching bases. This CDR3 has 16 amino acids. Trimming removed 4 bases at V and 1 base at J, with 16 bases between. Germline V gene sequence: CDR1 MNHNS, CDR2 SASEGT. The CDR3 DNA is TGTGCCAGCAGTGCCACCCCGACAGGAGCGAACACTGAAGCTTTCTTT. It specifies CASSATPTGANTEAFF.

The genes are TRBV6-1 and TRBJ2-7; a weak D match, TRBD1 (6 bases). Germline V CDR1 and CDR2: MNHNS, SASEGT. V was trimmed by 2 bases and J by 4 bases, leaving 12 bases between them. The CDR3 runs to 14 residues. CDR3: CASSEQDRLYEQYF. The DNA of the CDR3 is TGTGCCAGCAGTGAACAGGACAGACTTTACGAGCAGTACTTC.

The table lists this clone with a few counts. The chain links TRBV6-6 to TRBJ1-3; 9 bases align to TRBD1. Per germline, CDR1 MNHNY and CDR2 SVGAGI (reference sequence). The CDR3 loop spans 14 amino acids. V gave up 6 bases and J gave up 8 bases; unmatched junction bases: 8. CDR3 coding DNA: TGTGCCAGCAGGTCCGGGACAGGGAGGTACACCATATATTTT. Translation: CASRSGTGRYTIYF.

The DNA of the CDR3 is TGTGCCAGCCAATTGACAGGGACGGTGGACTGGAATGAGCAGTTCTTC. This sequence encodes CASQLTGTVDWNEQFF. This chain connects TRBV25-1 to TRBJ2-1, with TRBD1 matching 7 bases. Germline V gives CDR1 MGHDK, CDR2 SYGVNS. V lost 8 bases to trimming and J lost 7 bases; unmatched junction nucleotides: 17. The length of the CDR3 is 16 residues.

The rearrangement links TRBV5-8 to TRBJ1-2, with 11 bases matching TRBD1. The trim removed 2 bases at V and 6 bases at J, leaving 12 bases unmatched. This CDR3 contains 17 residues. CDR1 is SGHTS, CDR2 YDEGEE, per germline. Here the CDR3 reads CASSLWTGGAKRDGYTF. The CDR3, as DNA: TGTGCCAGCAGCTTATGGACAGGGGGCGCGAAAAGGGATGGCTACACCTTC. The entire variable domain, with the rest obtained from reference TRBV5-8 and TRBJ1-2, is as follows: EAGVTQSPTHLIKTRGQQATLRCSPISGHTSVYWYQQALGLGLQFLLWYDEGEERNRGNFPPRFSGRQFPNYSSELNVNALELEDSALYLCASSLWTGGAKRDGYTFGSGTRLTVV.

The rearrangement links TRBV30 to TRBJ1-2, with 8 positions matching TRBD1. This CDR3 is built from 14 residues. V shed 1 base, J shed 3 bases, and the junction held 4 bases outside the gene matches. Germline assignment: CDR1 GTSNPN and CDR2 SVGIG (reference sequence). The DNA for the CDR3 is TGTGCCTGGAGTGCCGGGACAGGTGACTATGGCTACACCTTC. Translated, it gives CAWSAGTGDYGYTF.

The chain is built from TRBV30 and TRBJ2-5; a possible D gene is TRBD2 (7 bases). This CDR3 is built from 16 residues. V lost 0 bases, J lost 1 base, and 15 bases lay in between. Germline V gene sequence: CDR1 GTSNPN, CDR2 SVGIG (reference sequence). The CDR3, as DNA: TGTGCCTGGAGTGTGGGGGGCGGGGGCTCCCAAGAGACCCAGTACTTC. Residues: CAWSVGGGGSQETQYF.

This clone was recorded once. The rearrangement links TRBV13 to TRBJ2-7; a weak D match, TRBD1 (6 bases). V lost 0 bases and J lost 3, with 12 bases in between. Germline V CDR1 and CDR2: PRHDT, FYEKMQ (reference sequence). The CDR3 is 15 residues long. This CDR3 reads CASSLGQGPLYEQYF. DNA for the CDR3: TGTGCCAGCAGCTTAGGGCAGGGGCCCCTCTACGAGCAGTACTTC.

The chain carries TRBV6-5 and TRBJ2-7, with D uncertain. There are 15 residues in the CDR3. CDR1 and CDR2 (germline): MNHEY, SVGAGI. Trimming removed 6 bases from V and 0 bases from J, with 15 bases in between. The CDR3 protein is CASSPDWSSSYEQYF. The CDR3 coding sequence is TGTGCCAGCAGCCCCGACTGGAGTAGCTCCTACGAGCAGTACTTC.

The DNA of the CDR3 is TGTGCCAGCAGTGAATCAAGGGACAGGGCTTACGAGCAGTACTTC. As protein: CASSESRDRAYEQYF. The rearrangement links TRBV2 to TRBJ2-7, with 9 bases aligning to TRBD1. Trimming at V came to 2 bases and at J to 4 bases, leaving 6 bases not matched to a gene. The length of the CDR3 is 15 residues. The germline V gene has CDR1 SNHLY and CDR2 FYNNEI. The full variable domain, completed using reference TRBV2 and TRBJ2-7, is EPEVTQTPSHQVTQMGQEVILRCVPISNHLYFYWYRQILGQKVEFLVSFYNNEISEKSEIFDDQFSVERPDGSNFTLKIRSTKLEDSAMYFCASSESRDRAYEQYFGPGTRLTVT.

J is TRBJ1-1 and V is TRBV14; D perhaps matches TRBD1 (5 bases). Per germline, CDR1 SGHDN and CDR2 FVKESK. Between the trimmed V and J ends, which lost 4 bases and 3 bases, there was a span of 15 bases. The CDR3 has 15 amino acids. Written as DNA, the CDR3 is TGTGCCAGCAGCCTGATCGGGGGTGGGGACACTGAAGCTTTCTTT. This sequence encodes CASSLIGGGDTEAFF.

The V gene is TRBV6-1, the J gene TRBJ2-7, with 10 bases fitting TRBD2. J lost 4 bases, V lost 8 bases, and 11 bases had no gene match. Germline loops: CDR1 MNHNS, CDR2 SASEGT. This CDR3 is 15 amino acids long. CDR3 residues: CASVWSGLAAYEQYF. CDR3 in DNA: TGTGCCAGCGTCTGGAGTGGACTAGCGGCTTACGAGCAGTACTTC.

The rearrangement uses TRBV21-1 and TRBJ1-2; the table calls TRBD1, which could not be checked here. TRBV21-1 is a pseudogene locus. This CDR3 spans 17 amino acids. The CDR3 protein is CASGKGARGQLNYGYTF. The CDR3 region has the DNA TGTGCCAGCGGCAAGGGGGCCAGGGGCCAGCTTAACTATGGCTACACCTTC.

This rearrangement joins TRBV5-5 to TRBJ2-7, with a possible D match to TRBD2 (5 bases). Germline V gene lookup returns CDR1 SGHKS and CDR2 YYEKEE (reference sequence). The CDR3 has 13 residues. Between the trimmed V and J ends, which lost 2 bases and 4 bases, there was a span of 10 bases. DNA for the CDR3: TGTGCCAGCAGCTTCGGCGGACTGTACGAGCAGTACTTC. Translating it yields CASSFGGLYEQYF.